This entry concerns a single TCR beta chain. Original handling: How many nucleated cells were present was estimated from reference gene primer amplification. Sequencing used immunoSEQ multiplex PCR; TCRdb keeps in-frame clones, though not all of them. V and J calls and clone size are those listed in that table; D and trimming were worked out from the DNA. Among tens of thousands of clones listed, roughly 90% were seen once. This entry is derived from a study of blood T cell repertoires in COVID-19. Study summary: Sites across the United States, Italy and Spain contributed samples from acute and convalescent COVID-19. The cDNA or gDNA used as material had been derived from T cells, B-cell-depleted T cells, or PBMCs.

This clonotype was sampled from a man over 45 with acute or convalescent COVID-19. The sample was peripheral blood.

The CDR3: CASSLVVGQGKNIQYF. The CDR3 DNA reads as TGTGCCAGCAGTTTGGTAGTGGGACAGGGGAAAAACATTCAGTACTTC. The rearrangement links TRBV6-5 to TRBJ2-4; TRBD1 matches 10 bases. Germline lookup yields CDR1 MNHEY and CDR2 SVGAGI. V was pared by 4 bases and J by 4 bases, with 7 bases of the junction left unmatched. The CDR3 loop spans 16 amino acids.